This T cell receptor beta chain appears in the sequencing data of a study of T cells after yellow fever vaccination. Study details: Preparation used SMART-Seq v4 Ultra Low Input for the low-cell-number fractions.

There are a few counts of this clonotype. Antigen: not known. V lost 6 bases, J lost 7 bases, and 12 bases stayed unmatched. This CDR3 spans 16 amino acids. Germline loops: CDR1 SGHTA, CDR2 FQGNSA. Researchers made TCR cDNA using 5'RACE template switching, and this step added a universal primer site and UMIs. TCRdb re-derived calls from the 5' RACE reads in MiXCR, one entry per CDR3 protein. The sample lists under 300,000 distinct CDR3 sequences; about 7.1% were seen once. Study-wide results and limits: Across the CD4 and CD8 compartments, a small share of clonotypes was present in both. By day 5 rather than day 15, the secondary response had peaked, though it was weaker.

This sequence originates from a man aged 25-45 years who received the YFV17D yellow fever vaccine. The material was CD4+ T cells sorted from PBMCs, obtained 15 days after the yellow fever booster vaccination. J is TRBJ2-1 and V is TRBV7-2, with 10 bases matching TRBD2. The CDR3 bases are TGTGCCAGCAGTCTCTCTACTAGCGGGATAGGAAATGAGCAGTTCTTC. Translated: CASSLSTSGIGNEQFF.